This T cell receptor (beta chain) was recovered during a study of Graves' ophthalmopathy and Graves' hyperthyroidism. Researchers took RNA transcripts and amplified TCR beta CDR3 regions from them. The first-round RT-PCR employed HTBI primers together with the Qiagen OneStep RT-PCR kit. A multiplex PCR was then performed as the second round. One entry per CDR3 protein, called by TCRdb with MiXCR from the multiplex PCR reads. Of roughly 600,000 distinct CDR3 sequences detected, about 35% appear once; the ten largest clones hold around 4%. Findings and limits, study-wide: Blood was where most expanded thyroid clonotypes above 0.001 frequency also turned up. Discrimination between ophthalmopathy and stable hyperthyroidism by a 13-signature model showed about 85% sensitivity and over 70% specificity.

Comments on this clonotype: What it binds is unknown.

The CDR3 covers 16 residues. Looked up from germline, CDR1 is KGHDR and CDR2 is SFDVKD. V lost 9 bases, J lost 0 bases, and 17 bases lay in between. Diagnosis used clinical symptoms, serum thyroxine, TRAb, thyroid ultrasound and orbital computed tomography. The specimen sequenced was peripheral blood or thyroid tissue (not recorded which). This chain uses TRBV24-1 with TRBJ2-1, with D perhaps given as TRBD1 or TRBD2 (5 bases each). This receptor was obtained from an adult man with Graves' hyperthyroidism. The CDR3 DNA sequence: TGTGCCACCTCACTTGCATCAGGGAGCTCCTACAATGAGCAGTTCTTC. Its protein product is CATSLASGSSYNEQFF.